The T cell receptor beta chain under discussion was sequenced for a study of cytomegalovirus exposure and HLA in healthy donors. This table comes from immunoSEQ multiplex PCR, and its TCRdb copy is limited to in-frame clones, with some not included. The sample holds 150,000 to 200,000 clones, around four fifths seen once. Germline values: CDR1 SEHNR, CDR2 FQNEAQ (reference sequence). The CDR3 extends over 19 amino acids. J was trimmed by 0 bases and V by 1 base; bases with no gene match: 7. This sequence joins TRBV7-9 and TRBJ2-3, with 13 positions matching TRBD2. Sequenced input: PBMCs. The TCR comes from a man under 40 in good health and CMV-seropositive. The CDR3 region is CASSLGATSGGTSTDTQYF. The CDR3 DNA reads TGTGCCAGCAGCTTAGGAGCGACTAGCGGGGGGACTAGCACAGATACGCAGTATTTT. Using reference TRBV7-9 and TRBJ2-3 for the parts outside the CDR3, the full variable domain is DTGVSQNPRHKITKRGQNVTFRCDPISEHNRLYWYRQTLGQGPEFLTYFQNEAQLEKSRLLSDRFSAERPKGSFSTLEIQRTEQGDSAMYLCASSLGATSGGTSTDTQYFGPGTRLTVL.